This T cell receptor beta chain comes out of a study of memory CD4+ T cells and cytomegalovirus serostatus. The study's findings and limits: CMV serostatus prediction reached median AUC approximately 0.96, or 0.89 with US-trained model. Of 150 to 200 reported CMV TCRbeta sequences, 60 to 85 were found in memory CD4+ repertoires. The CMV-associated TCR signature appears largely within the CD4+ memory repertoire.

Germline loops: CDR1 SGHTA, CDR2 FQGNSA. The CDR3 spans 17 residues. Trimming took 5 bases from V and 3 from J, leaving 23 bases between them. This clone was seen only once. What it binds is not known. TCRdb's table, derived via immunoSEQ multiplex PCR, lists solely in-frame clones and lacks some. Found here are about 50,000 clones, 82% of them singletons; the top ten hold 0.5% to 0.6%. The sort gate was single viable CD3+CD4+CD8-CD45RO+ cells for memory CD4+ T cells. Sequenced: memory CD4+ T cells from blood. This TCR derives from an adult in good health and CMV-seronegative. The rearrangement joins TRBV7-2 to TRBJ2-7; tentative D call: TRBD1 (6 bases). The CDR3 DNA is TGTGCCAGCAGCAACCCTCCTGACAGGTCTCGATACTACGAGCAGTACTTC. This codes for CASSNPPDRSRYYEQYF.